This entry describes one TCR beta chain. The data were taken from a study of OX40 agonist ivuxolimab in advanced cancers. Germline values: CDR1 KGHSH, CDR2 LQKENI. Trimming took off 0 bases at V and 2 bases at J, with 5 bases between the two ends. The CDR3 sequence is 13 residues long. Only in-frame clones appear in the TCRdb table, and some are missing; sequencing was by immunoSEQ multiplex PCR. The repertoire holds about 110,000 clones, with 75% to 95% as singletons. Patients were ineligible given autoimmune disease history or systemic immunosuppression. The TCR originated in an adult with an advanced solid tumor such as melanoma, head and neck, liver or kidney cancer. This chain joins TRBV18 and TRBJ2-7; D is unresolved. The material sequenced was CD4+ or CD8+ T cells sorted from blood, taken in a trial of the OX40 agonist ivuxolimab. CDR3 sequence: CASSPPGTYEQYF. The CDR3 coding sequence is TGTGCCAGCTCACCACCAGGGACCTACGAGCAGTACTTC.